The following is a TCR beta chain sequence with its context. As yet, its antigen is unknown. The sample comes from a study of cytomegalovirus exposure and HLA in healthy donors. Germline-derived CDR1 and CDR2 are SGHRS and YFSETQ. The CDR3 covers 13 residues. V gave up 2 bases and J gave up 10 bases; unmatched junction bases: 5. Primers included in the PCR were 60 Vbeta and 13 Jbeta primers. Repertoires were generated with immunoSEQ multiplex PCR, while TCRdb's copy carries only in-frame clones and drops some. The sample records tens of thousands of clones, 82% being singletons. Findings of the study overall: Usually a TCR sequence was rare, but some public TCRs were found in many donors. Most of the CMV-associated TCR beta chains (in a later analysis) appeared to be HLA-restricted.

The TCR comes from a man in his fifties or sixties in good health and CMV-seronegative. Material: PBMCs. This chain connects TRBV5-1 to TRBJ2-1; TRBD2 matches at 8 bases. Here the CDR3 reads CASSLGGRNEQFF. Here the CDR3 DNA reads TGCGCCAGCAGCTTAGGCGGGAGGAACGAGCAGTTCTTC.